Following are 12 T cell receptor beta chains from one sample sequenced in a study of shared clonotypes between healthy human individuals. Generated by immunoSEQ multiplex PCR, the TCRdb table keeps only in-frame clones and is missing some. The repertoire holds some 790,000 clones, about two thirds seen once, with more than 1.5% in the top ten. The sequencing sample was made of memory CD4+ T cells sorted from blood. Indicated subset: CD45RA-negative fraction. These receptors came from a woman aged 25 to 45 in good health.

As to this clone: This may stem from a read error, because a much larger clone lies one nucleotide away. The V gene is TRBV7-9, the J gene TRBJ2-5, with no clear D. This CDR3 spans 11 amino acids. The germline V gene encodes CDR1 SEHNR and CDR2 FQNEAQ (reference sequence). Deletions cut 5 bases from V and 4 bases from J, with 5 bases between. The CDR3 sequence is CASSPGETQYF. In DNA, the CDR3 is TGTGCCAGCAGCCCGGGAGAGACCCAGTACTTC.

This clone was detected a few times. The V and J genes are TRBV6-6 and TRBJ1-1; D is unclear. This CDR3 has 13 residues. Germline V gene sequence: CDR1 MNHNY, CDR2 SVGAGI (reference sequence). Trimming shortened V by 2 bases and J by 1 base, and 5 bases separated the two germline ends. CDR3 sequence: CASSYRPNTEAFF. CDR3 in DNA: TGTGCCAGCAGTTACAGGCCGAACACTGAAGCTTTCTTT.

The rearrangement uses TRBV7-3 and TRBJ2-3; 11 bases line up with TRBD2. This CDR3 has 19 residues. Trimming at V came to 1 base and at J to 2 bases, leaving 11 bases not matched to a gene. Germline V gene data show CDR1 as SGHTA and CDR2 as FQGTGA. DNA of the CDR3: TGTGCCAGCAGCTTAAGCCTAGGGACTAGCGGTTCCTTCACAGATACGCAGTATTTT. It encodes CASSLSLGTSGSFTDTQYF.

V is TRBV4-2 and J is TRBJ1-2; possibly TRBD1 for D (6 bases). Per the germline V gene, CDR1 is LGHNA and CDR2 is YNFKEQ. This CDR3 region has 14 residues. Trimming shortened V by 0 bases and J by 8 bases, and 13 bases separated the two germline ends. The CDR3 is CASSQDQGLGGYTF. CDR3 nucleotide sequence: TGTGCCAGCAGCCAAGATCAGGGGCTGGGAGGCTACACCTTC.

V gene TRBV29-1 combines with J gene TRBJ2-5, with a possible D match to TRBD2 (5 bases). The length of the CDR3 is 12 residues. Germline V gene sequence: CDR1 SQVTM, CDR2 ANQGSEA. The V end was cut by 4 bases, the J end by 3 bases, with 9 bases between. The CDR3 loop is CSVGPGKETQYF. The CDR3 bases are TGCAGCGTTGGCCCGGGAAAAGAGACCCAGTACTTC.

This clone was observed a few times. The chain is built from TRBV28 and TRBJ1-1, with no clear D. V was clipped by 8 bases and J by 2 bases, with 15 bases between them. This CDR3 is built from 14 residues. Germline V lookup: CDR1 MDHEN, CDR2 SYDVKM. CDR3 nucleotides: TGTGCCAGCTTCTCCCGCCTAGTAAACACTGAAGCTTTCTTT. Protein: CASFSRLVNTEAFF. The full variable domain, in which reference TRBV28 and TRBJ1-1 provide the parts outside the CDR3, is DVKVTQSSRYLVKRTGEKVFLECVQDMDHENMFWYRQDPGLGLRLIYFSYDVKMKEKGDIPEGYSVSREKKERFSLILESASTNQTSMYLCASFSRLVNTEAFFGQGTRLTVV.

This CDR3 is CASFDAVRNEQFF. The CDR3 nucleotides read TGTGCCAGCTTCGACGCAGTAAGGAATGAGCAGTTCTTC. This chain connects TRBV6-5 to TRBJ2-1; D gene uncertain. CDR3 length equals 13 residues. Germline values: CDR1 MNHEY, CDR2 SVGAGI. The V end was cut by 8 bases, the J end by 7 bases, with 15 bases between.

The chain links TRBV6-6 to TRBJ1-5; D is perhaps TRBD1 (6 bases). Germline V gene data show CDR1 as MNHNY and CDR2 as SVGAGI (reference sequence). V shed 5 bases and J shed 9 bases, with 17 bases lying between them. The CDR3 has 14 amino acids. This chain's CDR3 is CASSKIGGVRPQHF. The DNA of the CDR3 is TGTGCCAGCAGTAAAATCGGGGGCGTGAGGCCCCAGCATTTT.

The V call is TRBV7-2, the J call TRBJ1-1, with 8 bases matching TRBD1. V shed 2 bases and J 3 bases; nucleotides not matched to a gene: 11. There are 17 residues in the CDR3. The germline V gene has CDR1 SGHTA and CDR2 FQGNSA. The CDR3 loop reads CASSLNEFGGQDTEAFF. The CDR3 coding sequence is TGTGCCAGCAGCTTAAATGAGTTTGGGGGACAGGACACTGAAGCTTTCTTT.

The rearrangement uses TRBV28 and TRBJ1-4; possibly TRBD1 for D (6 bases). The CDR3 has 15 amino acids. Trimming shortened V by 6 bases and J by 0 bases, and 11 bases separated the two germline ends. The germline V gene has CDR1 MDHEN and CDR2 SYDVKM. DNA of the CDR3: TGTGCCAGCAGCCGACAGGCCGCAACTAATGAAAAACTGTTTTTT. Its protein is CASSRQAATNEKLFF.

This chain connects TRBV5-1 to TRBJ2-7; D gene ambiguous. V was clipped by 2 bases and J by 0 bases, with 18 bases between them. The CDR3 has 17 residues. Germline CDR1 and CDR2: SGHRS and YFSETQ. CDR3 sequence (DNA): TGCGCCAGCAGCTTTAGAACCCGGACGGAGAGCTCCTACGAGCAGTACTTC. Amino acids: CASSFRTRTESSYEQYF.

Only one count was recorded for this clone. The V call is TRBV5-1, the J call TRBJ2-1, with D perhaps TRBD1 (7 bases). The length of the CDR3 is 18 residues. The V gene lost 4 bases and the J gene lost 1 base, with 21 bases spanning the gap. The germline CDR1 and CDR2 sequences are SGHRS and YFSETQ. The CDR3 DNA reads as TGCGCCAGCAGCCCAGTTGGACTAACAGGGGCATCCTACAATGAGCAGTTCTTC. Its protein is CASSPVGLTGASYNEQFF. The full variable domain, with the rest looked up from reference TRBV5-1 and TRBJ2-1, is KAGVTQTPRYLIKTRGQQVTLSCSPISGHRSVSWYQQTPGQGLQFLFEYFSETQRNKGNFPGRFSGRQFSNSRSEMNVSTLELGDSALYLCASSPVGLTGASYNEQFFGPGTRLTVL.